Shown below are 30 T cell receptor beta chains from a single sample sequenced in a study of spatial heterogeneity in lung cancer. Sample time point: sample taken at primary tumor resection. Whole RNA, which was extracted from tumor, nontumor lung tissue or frozen PBMC, was sequenced without any cell sorting. One entry per CDR3 protein results from TCRdb running MiXCR on the 5' RACE reads. The table shows tens of thousands of distinct CDR3 sequences, with more than 10% occurring only once. The source material was PBMCs, sampled at surgery. These receptors all stem from a male donor with early-stage non-small cell lung cancer.

The chain links TRBV7-9 to TRBJ2-1; 7 bases map to TRBD1. The germline V gene has CDR1 SEHNR and CDR2 FQNEAQ (reference sequence). V shed 5 bases and J 15 bases; nucleotides not matched to a gene: 10. The CDR3 consists of 12 residues. CDR3 sequence: CASSPDRVWGFF. The CDR3 nucleotides are TGTGCCAGCAGCCCCGACAGGGTCTGGGGGTTCTTC. Looking up the rest from reference TRBV7-9 and TRBJ2-1 gives the full variable domain: DTGVSQNPRHKITKRGQNVTFRCDPISEHNRLYWYRQTLGQGPEFLTYFQNEAQLEKSRLLSDRFSAERPKGSFSTLEIQRTEQGDSAMYLCASSPDRVWGFFGPGTRLTVL.

This chain joins TRBV27 and TRBJ2-3, with TRBD2 matching over 11 bases. The CDR3 is made up of 14 amino acids. Germline V gene sequence: CDR1 MNHEY, CDR2 SMNVEV (reference sequence). With 10 bases clipped from V and 3 bases from J, the junction kept 6 bases outside the gene matches. The CDR3 DNA reads TGTGCCACTGCTAGCGGGAGGATTACAGATACGCAGTATTTT. This codes for CATASGRITDTQYF.

The CDR3, as DNA: TGTGCCAGCTCACTCCAGGGTAGCGGGACCTGGAACGAGCAGTACTTC. Encoded protein: CASSLQGSGTWNEQYF. V usage is TRBV18 and J usage is TRBJ2-7; 8 bases match TRBD2. The CDR3 covers 16 residues. Germline V gives CDR1 KGHSH, CDR2 LQKENI. Trimming took 4 bases from V and 5 from J; bases not matched to a gene: 13.

In this sample, this clonotype turned up a few times. The CDR3 DNA reads TGTGCCTCTAGGAGGGCGAACACTGAAGCTTTCTTT. The encoded protein is CASRRANTEAFF. The chain carries TRBV30 and TRBJ1-1, with D hard to call. Germline V gene sequence: CDR1 GTSNPN, CDR2 SVGIG (reference sequence). There are 12 residues in the CDR3. The V and J ends lost 7 bases and 1 base respectively, with 10 bases between them.

This clonotype was seen a handful of times. The chain recombines TRBV6-2 or TRBV6-3 with TRBJ2-3; 10 positions match TRBD2. The CDR3 loop spans 17 amino acids. The V and J ends lost 4 bases and 0 bases, in that order; junction bases with no gene match: 7. The germline V gene encodes CDR1 MNHEY and CDR2 SVGEGT. Here the CDR3 DNA reads TGTGCCAGCAGTTTCCGAACTAGCGGGGATAGCACAGATACGCAGTATTTT. Translation gives CASSFRTSGDSTDTQYF.

This clonotype was picked up a small number of times. The rearrangement joins TRBV5-1 to TRBJ2-7, with 9 bases that match TRBD1. V gave up 4 bases and J gave up 5 bases; unmatched junction bases: 16. Germline CDR1 and CDR2: SGHRS and YFSETQ. The CDR3 contains 17 residues. Written as DNA, the CDR3 is TGCGCCAGCAGCCCCTACACTCGGACAGGGGCGCGCGACGAGCAGTACTTC. Its protein product is CASSPYTRTGARDEQYF.

This clonotype has a count of ten or more. This chain's CDR3 is CASSYGTGSYNEQFF. CDR3 DNA: TGTGCCAGCAGCTACGGGACTGGCTCCTACAATGAGCAGTTCTTC. The V gene is TRBV7-8, the J gene TRBJ2-1, with D possibly matching TRBD2 (6 bases). Germline loops: CDR1 SGHVS, CDR2 FQNEAQ. CDR3 size: 15 residues. The V end was cut by 4 bases, the J end by 0 bases, with 10 bases between.

This clonotype was counted between two and nine times. The chain links TRBV6-6 to TRBJ2-7; 7 positions agree with TRBD2. The V segment lost 2 bases and the J segment 3 bases; nucleotides outside the gene matches: 4. This CDR3 region has 14 residues. Germline V gene data show CDR1 as MNHNY and CDR2 as SVGAGI (reference sequence). Here the CDR3 DNA reads TGTGCCAGCAGTTACGACGGCGGGGGCTACGAGCAGTACTTC. Amino acid sequence: CASSYDGGGYEQYF.

The V call is TRBV7-9, the J call TRBJ2-7; 7 bases line up with TRBD1. This CDR3 is built from 13 residues. The V and J ends lost 5 bases and 11 bases, in that order; junction bases with no gene match: 12. Germline V gene sequence: CDR1 SEHNR, CDR2 FQNEAQ (reference sequence). The CDR3 DNA reads TGTGCCAGCAGCCCCGGGACAGATCGGAATAAGTACTTC. This encodes CASSPGTDRNKYF. The full variable domain, rest sourced from reference TRBV7-9 and TRBJ2-7, is DTGVSQNPRHKITKRGQNVTFRCDPISEHNRLYWYRQTLGQGPEFLTYFQNEAQLEKSRLLSDRFSAERPKGSFSTLEIQRTEQGDSAMYLCASSPGTDRNKYFGPGTRLTVT.

The J gene is TRBJ2-3, the V gene TRBV7-9; 8 bases fit TRBD1. V lost 5 bases to trimming and J lost 4 bases; unmatched junction nucleotides: 14. The germline CDR1 and CDR2 sequences are SEHNR and FQNEAQ (reference sequence). The CDR3 loop spans 17 amino acids. CDR3 in amino acids: CASSVARAGGAADTQYF. Written as DNA, the CDR3 is TGTGCCAGCAGCGTCGCCCGTGCAGGGGGCGCAGCAGATACGCAGTATTTT.

This clonotype appeared many times. This chain connects TRBV9 to TRBJ2-5; weak D call: TRBD1 (5 bases). Germline V gene sequence: CDR1 SGDLS, CDR2 YYNGEE. This CDR3 has 15 residues. V was clipped by 2 bases and J by 4 bases, with 15 bases between them. The CDR3 reads CASSVMDTVGETQYF. CDR3 DNA sequence: TGTGCCAGCAGCGTGATGGACACGGTCGGAGAGACCCAGTACTTC.

The table lists this clonotype with a few counts. The chain is built from TRBV29-1 and TRBJ1-2; perhaps TRBD1 as D (5 bases). From germline, CDR1 is SQVTM and CDR2 ANQGSEA. This CDR3 has 13 residues. V lost 2 bases to trimming and J lost 4 bases, with 11 bases between them. The CDR3 DNA reads as TGCAGCGTTGAAATGGGGGAACCCTATGGCTACACCTTC. The encoded protein is CSVEMGEPYGYTF.

Many counts were recorded for this clonotype. The rearrangement uses TRBV4-3 and TRBJ2-7; D is unresolved. Trimming removed 1 base at V and 4 bases at J, with 11 bases between. The V gene's germline CDR1 is LGHNA and CDR2 YSLEER. This CDR3 spans 14 amino acids. CDR3 residues: CASSQGYNRYEQYF. The DNA of the CDR3 is TGCGCCAGCAGCCAAGGGTATAATAGATACGAGCAGTACTTC.

This clonotype has more than one count but fewer than ten. The CDR3 loop reads CASSSAPSGYKETQYF. The CDR3 DNA sequence: TGTGCCAGCAGTTCCGCGCCTAGCGGTTATAAAGAGACCCAGTACTTC. The J gene is TRBJ2-5, the V gene TRBV6-2 or TRBV6-3; 7 bases fit TRBD2. The CDR3 loop spans 16 amino acids. Trimming took 4 bases from V and 3 from J; bases not matched to a gene: 11. Germline V lookup: CDR1 MNHEY, CDR2 SVGEGT.

This chain links TRBV12-3 or TRBV12-4 with TRBJ1-4; D call uncertain. This CDR3 contains 14 residues. Trimming stripped 3 bases from V and 5 bases from J, with 10 bases between. This CDR3 is CASSFGRINEKLFF. The CDR3 DNA follows: TGTGCCAGCAGTTTTGGCAGGATAAATGAAAAACTGTTTTTT.

There are many counts of this clonotype. The chain couples TRBV6-5 to TRBJ2-7, with D perhaps TRBD1 (5 bases). Germline V gene sequence: CDR1 MNHEY, CDR2 SVGAGI. This CDR3 has 12 residues. The V and J ends lost 5 bases and 7 bases respectively, with 12 bases between them. CDR3 coding DNA: TGTGCCAGCAGTCAGGGATCTGGTGAGCAGTACTTC. The encoded protein is CASSQGSGEQYF.

The chain employs TRBV7-2 and TRBJ2-5; D perhaps matches TRBD2 (6 bases). From germline, CDR1 is SGHTA and CDR2 FQGNSA. The CDR3 length is 15 residues. The V and J ends lost 7 bases and 3 bases respectively, with 18 bases between them. CDR3 in DNA: TGTGCCAGCACCTGGTACGGGGGTGCGAAAGAGACCCAGTACTTC. This codes for CASTWYGGAKETQYF.

V is TRBV6-2 or TRBV6-3 and J is TRBJ1-6; possibly TRBD1 for D (5 bases). Germline V gives CDR1 MNHEY, CDR2 SVGEGT. The CDR3 runs 17 residues. V was trimmed by 0 bases and J by 10 bases, leaving 19 bases between them. The CDR3 region is CASSYSRIGQGESPLHF. CDR3 sequence (DNA): TGTGCCAGCAGTTACTCGAGGATTGGTCAGGGAGAGTCACCCCTCCACTTT.

This rearrangement joins TRBV24-1 to TRBJ1-2, with D unclear. Germline assignment: CDR1 KGHDR and CDR2 SFDVKD. The CDR3 spans 9 residues. Trimming shortened V by 9 bases and J by 5 bases, and 3 bases separated the two germline ends. CDR3 DNA: TGTGCCACCCCTTATGGCTACACCTTC. Its translation is CATPYGYTF.

This clonotype has just a few counts. The chain employs TRBV7-3 and TRBJ2-2, with D possibly TRBD1 on 5 matching bases. This CDR3 is 14 amino acids long. CDR1 and CDR2 from the germline V gene are SGHTA and FQGTGA. Trimming stripped 6 bases from V and 2 bases from J, with 10 bases between. The CDR3 spells CASSTDSNTGELFF. The CDR3 DNA sequence: TGTGCCAGCAGTACCGACAGCAACACCGGGGAGCTGTTTTTT.

The rearrangement links TRBV7-2 to TRBJ1-1; unclear D gene. V was pared by 5 bases and J by 0 bases, with 7 bases between. The CDR3 is 13 amino acids. Germline V gene lookup returns CDR1 SGHTA and CDR2 FQGNSA. As DNA, the CDR3 is TGTGCCAGCAGCCCATATATGAACACTGAAGCTTTCTTT. Translating it yields CASSPYMNTEAFF.

The rearrangement links TRBV28 to TRBJ2-7, with D unresolved. CDR3 length equals 12 residues. V lost 2 bases and J lost 3, with 5 bases in between. In germline, CDR1 is MDHEN, CDR2 SYDVKM. CDR3 bases: TGTGCCAGCAGTTTACCTCTCTACGAGCAGTACTTC. Its protein is CASSLPLYEQYF. The whole variable domain, remainder taken from reference TRBV28 and TRBJ2-7, is DVKVTQSSRYLVKRTGEKVFLECVQDMDHENMFWYRQDPGLGLRLIYFSYDVKMKEKGDIPEGYSVSREKKERFSLILESASTNQTSMYLCASSLPLYEQYFGPGTRLTVT.

This clonotype was seen more than once but under ten times. CDR3 amino acids: CASSESPGNYGYTF. DNA for the CDR3: TGTGCCAGCAGTGAATCGCCGGGGAACTATGGCTACACCTTC. The chain uses TRBV2 and TRBJ1-2; D remains ambiguous. The CDR3 is 14 residues long. Deletions cut 2 bases from V and 2 bases from J, with 9 bases between. Germline V lookup: CDR1 SNHLY, CDR2 FYNNEI.

The table lists this clonotype with a few counts. This rearrangement joins TRBV28 to TRBJ1-1, with D perhaps TRBD1 (6 bases). The CDR3 is 15 amino acids. V was clipped by 4 bases and J by 1 base, with 13 bases between them. Per the germline V gene, CDR1 is MDHEN and CDR2 is SYDVKM. The CDR3 DNA reads TGTGCCAGCAGTTCCCCGGGACACCCGAACACTGAAGCTTTCTTT. It yields the protein CASSSPGHPNTEAFF.

This clonotype was seen a few times. This chain uses TRBV20-1 with TRBJ2-7, with a weak D call TRBD2 (5 bases). This CDR3 comprises 13 residues. CDR1 DFQATT and CDR2 SNEGSKA come from the germline V gene (reference sequence). V was pared by 0 bases and J by 3 bases, with 9 bases between. The CDR3 spells CSARESDFYEQYF. The DNA for the CDR3 is TGCAGTGCTAGAGAATCGGACTTCTACGAGCAGTACTTC.

J is TRBJ1-2 and V is TRBV12-3 or TRBV12-4; possibly TRBD1 for D (5 bases). This CDR3 comprises 14 residues. V lost 6 bases, J lost 2 bases, and 13 bases lay in between. The CDR3 nucleotides read TGTGCCAGCAGCGGGACCTCCCGGAACTATGGCTACACCTTC. This gives the protein CASSGTSRNYGYTF.

The table lists this clonotype with many counts. V is TRBV12-3 or TRBV12-4 and J is TRBJ1-5; TRBD1 agrees at 7 bases. The CDR3 consists of 14 residues. The V segment lost 3 bases and the J segment 3 bases; nucleotides outside the gene matches: 2. The DNA for the CDR3 is TGTGCCAGCAGTTTTGGACAGGCCAATCAGCCCCAGCATTTT. Protein: CASSFGQANQPQHF.

This clonotype was found many times. This sequence joins TRBV19 and TRBJ2-2; D remains unclear. Trimming took off 3 bases at V and 4 bases at J, with 3 bases between the two ends. CDR3 size: 12 residues. CDR1 is LNHDA and CDR2 is SQIVND in the germline V gene (reference sequence). The CDR3 protein is CASSIFTGELFF. The DNA for the CDR3 is TGTGCCAGTAGTATTTTCACCGGGGAGCTGTTTTTT. Combining the CDR3 with reference TRBV19 and TRBJ2-2 gives the whole variable domain DGGITQSPKYLFRKEGQNVTLSCEQNLNHDAMYWYRQDPGQGLRLIYYSQIVNDFQKGDIAEGYSVSREKKESFPLTVTSAQKNPTAFYLCASSIFTGELFFGEGSRLTVL.

This clonotype was detected only a few times. The rearrangement uses TRBV2 and TRBJ2-3; the match to TRBD2 covers 7 bases. The germline V gene has CDR1 SNHLY and CDR2 FYNNEI. This CDR3 has 15 residues. The junction had 6 bases not matched to a gene; V was cut back by 5 bases and J by 1 base. The CDR3 here is CASSSLSGGTDTQYF. Here the CDR3 DNA reads TGTGCCAGCAGTTCCTTAAGCGGGGGCACAGATACGCAGTATTTT.

This clonotype was counted only a few times. The chain carries TRBV7-2 and TRBJ2-1, with 11 bases identical to TRBD2. The CDR3 runs to 14 residues. Germline V CDR1 and CDR2: SGHTA, FQGNSA. V shed 6 bases and J 6 bases; nucleotides not matched to a gene: 4. The CDR3 reads CASSTSGGGNEQFF. In DNA, the CDR3 is TGTGCCAGCAGTACTAGCGGGGGCGGCAATGAGCAGTTCTTC. Combining the CDR3 with reference TRBV7-2 and TRBJ2-1 gives the whole variable domain GAGVSQSPSNKVTEKGKDVELRCDPISGHTALYWYRQSLGQGLEFLIYFQGNSAPDKSGLPSDRFSAERTGGSVSTLTIQRTQQEDSAVYLCASSTSGGGNEQFFGPGTRLTVL.